This entry is about one T cell receptor beta chain. The data were taken from a study of blood T cell repertoires in COVID-19. At the level of the study: Italy, Spain and the United States were the sources of the convalescent and acute COVID-19 samples. The analysed material was cDNA or gDNA that came from T cells, B-cell-depleted T cells, or PBMCs.

In the study's own analysis: Reference gene primer amplification gave estimated nucleated cell counts. Only in-frame clones appear in the TCRdb table, and some are missing; sequencing was by immunoSEQ multiplex PCR. D and trimming were read from the DNA, whereas the V and J calls and clone size are those reported in that table. The sample records about 400,000 clones, 86% being singletons. This CDR3 is built from 17 residues. Trimming cost V 4 bases and J 7 bases; bases outside gene matches: 10. Looked up from germline, CDR1 is MGHRA and CDR2 is YSYEKL. The sequence came from a woman between 25 and 40 years old with active or convalescent COVID-19. Sample: peripheral blood. This sequence joins TRBV4-1 and TRBJ2-1; 13 nucleotides agree with TRBD2. The CDR3 DNA sequence: TGCGCCAGCAGCCCCCTCTTTATACTAGCGGGAGGGAATGAGCAGTTCTTC. Its translation is CASSPLFILAGGNEQFF.